This T cell receptor (beta chain) was captured by sequencing in a study of human T cells and chemical hapten exposure. For the study at large: Small volume differences among pooled libraries mainly caused per-sample TCR yield variation.

Stated time point: healthy volunteer bleed at 6 weeks. Unfractionated whole blood yielded the extracted total RNA. As concerns this clonotype: Given a much more abundant clone one base away, this may be a read error. The CDR3 does not end in the conserved phenylalanine or tryptophan, so this is likely a read error.

The germline V and J ends were trimmed by 4 bases and 6 bases, with 13 bases remaining between them. This CDR3 region has 14 residues. Germline V gene lookup returns CDR1 LNHDA and CDR2 SQIVND (reference sequence). Library construction involved attaching unique molecular identifiers to individual cDNA molecules, which allowed quantitative, reproducible TCR counting. Each CDR3 protein gets one entry after TCRdb re-called the RACE reads with MiXCR. The sample has around 70,000 distinct CDR3 sequences; around 6.5% are singletons. The sequence was obtained from a female donor in good health. Some clones in this sample may be carry-over from other donors' samples. The specimen was whole blood. V usage is TRBV19 and J usage is TRBJ2-1; unclear D gene. The CDR3 region is CASSTLARANEQFL. Written as DNA, the CDR3 is TGTGCCAGTAGTACCCTTGCTAGAGCCAATGAGCAGTTCCTC.